This T cell receptor (beta chain) was sequenced in a study of T cells after yellow fever vaccination (dated by TCRdb to about 2019). Some background on the complete study: Libraries from fractions with low cell numbers were prepared with the SMART-Seq v4 Ultra Low Input RNA kit. Two healthy male donors made up the cohort, one aged 18 to 30 years and the other aged 30 to 40 years. Blood was drawn at multiple timepoints before and after primary and secondary immunization, with bulk PBMC replicates and cell subsets isolated. To track T-cell clones before and after primary and booster YFV17D yellow fever vaccination, bulk TCR alpha and beta repertoires were sequenced longitudinally. What the research found in general, with its limitations: The secondary T-cell response was weaker than the primary response but faster, peaking on day 5 instead of day 15. A small fraction of clonotypes appeared in both the CD4 and CD8 compartments, likely as a result of convergent recombination. After the booster, most clones that had expanded after primary vaccination were detected again (roughly 96% of CD4 and roughly 86% of CD8), suggesting broad maintenance of memory. Because only a couple of donors were included in the study, the extent to which the findings can be generalized is limited. FACS-sorted repertoires could contain abundant contaminating clonotypes from the bulk population, so computational filtering was required.

Sequencing instrument: Illumina NovaSeq 6000. TCR cDNA was synthesized by 5'RACE template switching, which introduced a universal primer site and unique molecular identifiers. Priming for cDNA synthesis came from both the TCR alpha and TCR beta constant segments. Library amplification involved two PCR steps, and the second step added sample barcodes and sequencing adapters. Sequencing of the libraries was done on either Illumina HiSeq 2500 (2x100 bp) or NovaSeq (2x150 bp). In the original analysis: MIGEC was used to demultiplex reads and collapse the reads into UMI consensus sequences, and MiXCR was used for V(D)J alignment. Vaccine-responding clonotypes were defined with edgeR using replicate PBMC samples, requiring FDR below 0.01 and a log2 fold change above 5 up to day 15. Bulk clonotypes were assigned CD4 or CD8 identity according to which sequenced CD4 or CD8 repertoire held them at higher abundance. TCRdb's own reprocessing of the public reads used fastp at Q25 and MiXCR and kept productive beta chains. CDR3 protein duplicates are merged, each entry listing the most common genes and DNA. In this record, the V and J calls reflect TCRdb's handling and not the investigators' own analysis. The sample contains about 260,000 distinct CDR3 sequences, around 5.3% of them found a single time. The top ten clonotypes cover 3% to 4% of the sample.

There are many counts of this clonotype. Which antigen it targets is not known. No clone much larger than this one lies a single base away; base qualities are absent. The CDR3 contains 16 residues, cysteine and phenylalanine counted. Kept here is only the CDR3 DNA, which spans 48 bases and is read in frame from base 1. Taken from the germline V gene, the CDR1 and CDR2 loops are SGHRS and YFSETQ. V sheds 4 bases and J sheds 0 bases, leaving 15 bases between their ends. Explained via the paper, the treatment or condition label denotes: live attenuated yellow fever vaccine strain. PBMCs were isolated from peripheral blood using a standard Ficoll-Paque protocol. CD4 and CD8 T-cell fractions were isolated with Dynabeads CD4 and CD8 positive selection kits. RNA was extracted with TriZol from bulk PBMCs, CD4 and CD8 fractions, and dextramer-positive and dextramer-negative fractions.

The rearranged segments are TRBV5-1 and TRBJ2-3, and TRBD1 may be the D gene, going by 5 matching bases. The receptor was isolated from a man between 18 and 29 years old who received the YFV17D yellow fever vaccine. The input for sequencing was CD4+ T cells sorted from PBMCs, taken on the day of the yellow fever booster vaccination. The DNA sequence follows: TGCGCCAGCAGCAACCAGGGTTTGGCTAGCACAGATACGCAGTATTTT. Its protein is CASSNQGLASTDTQYF.